This is a list of T cell receptor beta chains from one sample in a study of T cell repertoires in cytomegalovirus infection. TCRdb recomputed calls from the reads with MiXCR, one row per CDR3 protein. The sample holds approximately 120,000 distinct CDR3 sequences; around 32% are singletons and the top ten take roughly three fifths. Their antigen targets remain unknown. Sequencing used CD8+ T cells from cultured PBMCs, obtained from culture after CMV antigen stimulation. The receptors stem from a human donor in good health (CMV status not recorded). Some clones in this sample may be carry-over from other donors' samples. The CDR3 runs from the conserved cysteine through the conserved F or W. The D gene is left open where the match is weak. Only some rows state a clone size, as once, few, many or a class for expanded clones.

j_gene: TRBJ1-1
len: 18
d_gene: TRBD1
abundance: -
v_gene: TRBV4-1
CDR3aa: CASSQGGGRGRRNTEAFF
CDR3nt: TGCGCCAGCAGCCAAGGGGGGGGCAGGGGGAGGAGGAACACTGAAGCTTTCTTT

j_gene: TRBJ2-5
len: 15
d_gene: -
abundance: few
v_gene: TRBV20-1
CDR3aa: CSATPGRRSKETQYF
CDR3nt: TGCAGTGCCACACCGGGACGGAGGTCTAAAGAGACCCAGTACTTC

j_gene: TRBJ1-1
len: 16
d_gene: -
abundance: -
v_gene: TRBV25-1
CDR3aa: CASSDVSLGVRAEAFF
CDR3nt: TGTGCCAGCAGTGACGTATCTCTGGGGGTTAGGGCTGAAGCTTTCTTT

j_gene: TRBJ2-1
len: 17
d_gene: TRBD2
abundance: -
v_gene: TRBV28
CDR3aa: CASREAGGLASYNEQFF
CDR3nt: TGTGCCAGCAGGGAAGCGGGGGGGCTTGCCTCCTACAATGAGCAGTTCTTC

j_gene: TRBJ1-2
len: 12
d_gene: -
abundance: few
v_gene: TRBV7-2
CDR3aa: CASSPRTTGYTF
CDR3nt: TGTGCCAGCAGCCCCCGGACGACCGGCTACACCTTC

j_gene: TRBJ2-5
len: 14
d_gene: -
abundance: -
v_gene: TRBV7-8
CDR3aa: CASSLAGSQETQYF
CDR3nt: TGTGCCAGCAGCTTAGCGGGGTCACAAGAGACCCAGTACTTC

j_gene: TRBJ2-7
len: 17
d_gene: -
abundance: few
v_gene: TRBV6-1
CDR3aa: CASSETIHRVSSYEQYF
CDR3nt: TGTGCCAGCAGTGAAACCATCCACAGGGTGTCTTCCTACGAGCAGTACTTC

j_gene: TRBJ1-1
len: 17
d_gene: TRBD1
abundance: -
v_gene: TRBV18
CDR3aa: CASSPSGTGVMNTEAFF
CDR3nt: TGTGCCAGCTCACCGTCTGGGACAGGGGTAATGAACACTGAAGCTTTCTTT

j_gene: TRBJ2-3
len: 16
d_gene: -
abundance: -
v_gene: TRBV12-3/TRBV12-4
CDR3aa: CASSLRPAGSTDTQYF
CDR3nt: TGTGCCAGCAGTTTGCGGCCTGCGGGTAGCACAGATACGCAGTATTTT

j_gene: TRBJ1-6
len: 13
d_gene: -
abundance: -
v_gene: TRBV7-2
CDR3aa: CARSLGWSDIHNF
CDR3nt: TGTGCCAGAAGCTTAGGTTGGTCGGACATCCATAACTTT

j_gene: TRBJ1-1
len: 15
d_gene: TRBD1
abundance: -
v_gene: TRBV4-1
CDR3aa: CASSHPGQGHTEAFF
CDR3nt: TGCGCCAGCAGCCATCCGGGACAGGGTCACACTGAAGCTTTCTTT

j_gene: TRBJ2-5
len: 15
d_gene: TRBD1
abundance: -
v_gene: TRBV15
CDR3aa: CATSRGQGASETQYF
CDR3nt: TGTGCCACCAGCCGCGGACAGGGGGCCTCGGAGACCCAGTACTTC

j_gene: TRBJ2-1
len: 18
d_gene: TRBD2
abundance: many
v_gene: TRBV4-3
CDR3aa: CASSQEGGAGDSYNEQFF
CDR3nt: TGCGCCAGCAGCCAAGAGGGAGGGGCGGGCGACTCCTACAATGAGCAGTTCTTC

j_gene: TRBJ2-3
len: 15
d_gene: TRBD2
abundance: -
v_gene: TRBV4-1
CDR3aa: CASSQFSGDSDTQYF
CDR3nt: TGCGCCAGCAGCCAGTTTAGCGGGGACTCAGATACGCAGTATTTT

j_gene: TRBJ1-1
len: 15
d_gene: -
abundance: few
v_gene: TRBV6-2/TRBV6-3
CDR3aa: CASSYPTGMNTEAFF
CDR3nt: TGTGCCAGCAGCTATCCTACAGGGATGAACACTGAAGCTTTCTTT

j_gene: TRBJ1-4
len: 16
d_gene: -
abundance: few
v_gene: TRBV4-1
CDR3aa: CASSQVFSATNEKLFF
CDR3nt: TGCGCCAGCAGCCAAGTTTTTTCCGCAACTAATGAAAAACTGTTTTTT

j_gene: TRBJ1-1
len: 11
d_gene: -
abundance: -
v_gene: TRBV12-3/TRBV12-4
CDR3aa: CASSVDTEAFF
CDR3nt: TGTGCCAGCAGTGTCGACACTGAAGCTTTCTTT

j_gene: TRBJ2-3
len: 16
d_gene: TRBD2
abundance: once
v_gene: TRBV12-5
CDR3aa: CASGFLLAKSTDTQYF
CDR3nt: TGTGCTAGTGGTTTCTTACTAGCGAAAAGCACAGATACGCAGTATTTT

j_gene: TRBJ1-1
len: 15
d_gene: -
abundance: few
v_gene: TRBV13
CDR3aa: CASSFRGATDTEAFF
CDR3nt: TGTGCCAGCAGCTTTAGAGGGGCTACGGACACTGAAGCTTTCTTT

j_gene: TRBJ2-1
len: 15
d_gene: TRBD1
abundance: once
v_gene: TRBV12-3/TRBV12-4
CDR3aa: CASSFTAGGIYEQFF
CDR3nt: TGTGCCAGCAGTTTTACGGCAGGGGGAATCTATGAGCAGTTCTTC

j_gene: TRBJ1-5
len: 14
d_gene: -
abundance: -
v_gene: TRBV7-9
CDR3aa: CASQTGLSNQPQHF
CDR3nt: TGTGCCAGCCAAACAGGGTTGAGCAATCAGCCCCAGCATTTT

j_gene: TRBJ2-1
len: 18
d_gene: TRBD2
abundance: few
v_gene: TRBV3-1
CDR3aa: CASSPLLSGVSSYNEQFF
CDR3nt: TGTGCCAGCAGCCCGCTCCTCAGCGGGGTTAGCTCCTACAATGAGCAGTTCTTC

j_gene: TRBJ1-5
len: 17
d_gene: TRBD1
abundance: -
v_gene: TRBV2
CDR3aa: CASGTPPGQSLNQPQHF
CDR3nt: TGTGCCAGCGGAACTCCCCCGGGACAGAGTCTCAATCAGCCCCAGCATTTT

j_gene: TRBJ2-3
len: 13
d_gene: TRBD1
abundance: -
v_gene: TRBV29-1
CDR3aa: CSVEGQSTDTQYF
CDR3nt: TGCAGCGTTGAGGGACAGTCCACAGATACGCAGTATTTT

j_gene: TRBJ2-7
len: 14
d_gene: -
abundance: many
v_gene: TRBV6-2/TRBV6-3
CDR3aa: CASSSNRVAYEQYF
CDR3nt: TGTGCCAGCAGTTCTAACAGGGTGGCTTACGAGCAGTACTTC

j_gene: TRBJ2-5
len: 15
d_gene: TRBD2
abundance: -
v_gene: TRBV6-4
CDR3aa: CASSPASGGNETQYF
CDR3nt: TGTGCCAGCAGCCCAGCGAGCGGGGGAAATGAGACCCAGTACTTC

j_gene: TRBJ1-1
len: 15
d_gene: TRBD1
abundance: -
v_gene: TRBV7-4
CDR3aa: CASSLPQGANTEAFF
CDR3nt: TGTGCCAGCAGCTTACCACAGGGGGCGAACACTGAAGCTTTCTTT

j_gene: TRBJ2-6
len: 18
d_gene: TRBD2
abundance: -
v_gene: TRBV6-5
CDR3aa: CASSYVSGGLSGANVLTF
CDR3nt: TGTGCCAGCAGTTACGTGAGCGGGGGCCTCTCTGGGGCCAACGTCCTGACTTTC

j_gene: TRBJ1-5
len: 15
d_gene: TRBD1
abundance: -
v_gene: TRBV6-2/TRBV6-3
CDR3aa: CASSYLGQGNQPQHF
CDR3nt: TGTGCCAGCAGTTACCTGGGACAGGGGAATCAGCCCCAGCATTTT

j_gene: TRBJ2-1
len: 14
d_gene: -
abundance: -
v_gene: TRBV12-3/TRBV12-4
CDR3aa: CASSLSWQGNEQFF
CDR3nt: TGTGCCAGCAGTTTATCGTGGCAGGGGAATGAGCAGTTCTTC

j_gene: TRBJ1-1
len: 15
d_gene: -
abundance: many
v_gene: TRBV5-8
CDR3aa: CASRLKQGTYTEAFF
CDR3nt: TGTGCCAGCAGACTTAAGCAGGGGACCTACACTGAAGCTTTCTTT

j_gene: TRBJ2-5
len: 16
d_gene: TRBD1
abundance: -
v_gene: TRBV6-1
CDR3aa: CASTYSGQGAEETQYF
CDR3nt: TGTGCCAGCACCTACTCGGGACAGGGGGCCGAAGAGACCCAGTACTTC

j_gene: TRBJ1-3
len: 17
d_gene: -
abundance: -
v_gene: TRBV28
CDR3aa: CASSSPDGSLSGNTIYF
CDR3nt: TGTGCCAGCAGTTCCCCGGACGGTTCTCTTTCTGGAAACACCATATATTTT

j_gene: TRBJ1-6
len: 14
d_gene: -
abundance: -
v_gene: TRBV7-9
CDR3aa: CASSLGTDNSPLHF
CDR3nt: TGTGCCAGCAGCTTAGGGACAGACAATTCACCCCTCCACTTT

j_gene: TRBJ2-6
len: 15
d_gene: -
abundance: few
v_gene: TRBV7-9
CDR3aa: CASSDGTLGANVLTF
CDR3nt: TGTGCCAGCAGCGACGGGACACTCGGGGCCAACGTCCTGACTTTC

j_gene: TRBJ1-2
len: 13
d_gene: -
abundance: -
v_gene: TRBV5-6
CDR3aa: CASSFRQDYGYTF
CDR3nt: TGTGCCAGCAGCTTCCGACAGGATTATGGCTACACCTTC

j_gene: TRBJ1-1
len: 14
d_gene: -
abundance: -
v_gene: TRBV6-8
CDR3aa: CASSTISGNTEAFF
CDR3nt: TGTGCCAGCAGTACGATTTCGGGGAACACTGAAGCTTTCTTT

j_gene: TRBJ2-7
len: 15
d_gene: -
abundance: few
v_gene: TRBV4-3
CDR3aa: CASSQVYGYSYEQYF
CDR3nt: TGCGCCAGCAGCCAAGTGTACGGGTACTCCTACGAGCAGTACTTC

j_gene: TRBJ1-4
len: 15
d_gene: -
abundance: few
v_gene: TRBV10-3
CDR3aa: CAIRLGVSANEKLFF
CDR3nt: TGTGCCATCAGATTGGGGGTGTCGGCTAATGAAAAACTGTTTTTT

j_gene: TRBJ2-7
len: 14
d_gene: TRBD1
abundance: many
v_gene: TRBV4-3
CDR3aa: CASSQERGPYEQYF
CDR3nt: TGCGCCAGCAGCCAAGAGAGGGGGCCCTACGAGCAGTACTTC

j_gene: TRBJ1-5
len: 14
d_gene: -
abundance: few
v_gene: TRBV7-2
CDR3aa: CASSLGNGNQPQHF
CDR3nt: TGTGCCAGCAGCTTAGGTAACGGCAATCAGCCCCAGCATTTT

j_gene: TRBJ2-3
len: 13
d_gene: TRBD2
abundance: -
v_gene: TRBV7-9
CDR3aa: CASSEAGDSTQYF
CDR3nt: TGTGCCAGCAGCGAAGCGGGGGACTCTACGCAGTATTTT

j_gene: TRBJ2-7
len: 14
d_gene: -
abundance: -
v_gene: TRBV7-6
CDR3aa: CASSLAPGSYEQYF
CDR3nt: TGTGCCAGCAGTTTAGCCCCGGGATCCTACGAGCAGTACTTC

j_gene: TRBJ2-7
len: 16
d_gene: TRBD1
abundance: -
v_gene: TRBV29-1
CDR3aa: CSVEDLGTGGHYEQYF
CDR3nt: TGCAGCGTTGAAGATTTAGGAACAGGGGGACACTACGAGCAGTACTTC

j_gene: TRBJ2-7
len: 15
d_gene: -
abundance: many
v_gene: TRBV7-2
CDR3aa: CASSLQGGAYYEQYF
CDR3nt: TGTGCCAGCAGCTTACAGGGGGGAGCCTACTACGAGCAGTACTTC

j_gene: TRBJ2-5
len: 17
d_gene: TRBD1
abundance: -
v_gene: TRBV6-1
CDR3aa: CASSINRDRDFQETQYF
CDR3nt: TGTGCCAGCAGTATCAACCGGGACAGGGACTTTCAAGAGACCCAGTACTTC

j_gene: TRBJ1-5
len: 14
d_gene: -
abundance: -
v_gene: TRBV27
CDR3aa: CASSLSFSGQPQHF
CDR3nt: TGTGCCAGCAGTTTATCTTTCTCGGGTCAGCCCCAGCATTTT

j_gene: TRBJ1-1
len: 14
d_gene: TRBD1
abundance: -
v_gene: TRBV4-1
CDR3aa: CASSPRQGEAEAFF
CDR3nt: TGCGCCAGCAGCCCACGACAGGGGGAGGCTGAAGCTTTCTTT

j_gene: TRBJ1-1
len: 11
d_gene: -
abundance: -
v_gene: TRBV6-6
CDR3aa: CASIRGPEAFF
CDR3nt: TGTGCCAGCATCCGTGGCCCTGAAGCTTTCTTT

j_gene: TRBJ1-5
len: 13
d_gene: -
abundance: few
v_gene: TRBV12-3/TRBV12-4
CDR3aa: CASSWRLNQPQHF
CDR3nt: TGTGCCAGCAGTTGGAGATTAAATCAGCCCCAGCATTTT

j_gene: TRBJ2-1
len: 16
d_gene: -
abundance: -
v_gene: TRBV6-6
CDR3aa: CASSFIQGGQANEQFF
CDR3nt: TGTGCCAGCAGCTTTATCCAGGGGGGACAAGCAAATGAGCAGTTCTTC

j_gene: TRBJ1-4
len: 15
d_gene: -
abundance: -
v_gene: TRBV25-1
CDR3aa: CASSEPQGIDEKLFF
CDR3nt: TGTGCCAGCAGTGAGCCTCAGGGAATCGATGAAAAACTGTTTTTT

j_gene: TRBJ2-3
len: 16
d_gene: TRBD2
abundance: -
v_gene: TRBV4-1
CDR3aa: CASSHWISGGDDTQYF
CDR3nt: TGCGCCAGCAGCCACTGGATTAGCGGGGGGGATGATACGCAGTATTTT

j_gene: TRBJ2-3
len: 15
d_gene: -
abundance: once
v_gene: TRBV7-3
CDR3aa: CASSSNAQGADTQYF
CDR3nt: TGTGCCAGCAGCTCAAACGCCCAAGGGGCAGATACGCAGTATTTT

j_gene: TRBJ2-3
len: 13
d_gene: -
abundance: -
v_gene: TRBV7-6
CDR3aa: CANSRMGTDTQYF
CDR3nt: TGTGCCAACAGTCGAATGGGGACAGATACGCAGTATTTT

j_gene: TRBJ1-5
len: 15
d_gene: -
abundance: few
v_gene: TRBV2
CDR3aa: CASSDPGSEDQPQHF
CDR3nt: TGTGCCAGCAGTGATCCAGGGAGTGAGGATCAGCCCCAGCATTTT